The next 24 T cell receptor beta chains were all read from a single sample in a study of beta chain features in type 1 diabetes. Expressed TCRB transcripts were sequenced because the entire RNA isolate underwent reverse transcription. Some clones are missing from TCRdb's copy, which holds only in-frame ones; the method was immunoSEQ multiplex PCR. The data show hundreds of thousands of clones, roughly 16% seen once. Sequencing was done on a sample of naive CD4+ T cells from blood. Source of these receptors: a man aged 18 to 29 in good health.

This clone was counted between two and nine times. This sequence joins TRBV7-2 and TRBJ2-3, with D perhaps matching TRBD1 or TRBD2 (5 bases each). Per the germline V gene, CDR1 is SGHTA and CDR2 is FQGNSA. Deletions cut 1 base from V and 2 bases from J, with 13 bases between. This CDR3 is 16 amino acids long. CDR3 nucleotide sequence: TGTGCCAGCAGCTTAGATCTGTGGGGGTACACAGATACGCAGTATTTT. It is translated as CASSLDLWGYTDTQYF.

V is TRBV5-6 and J is TRBJ1-2; tentative D call: TRBD1 (5 bases). The germline V and J ends were trimmed by 5 bases and 2 bases, with 16 bases remaining between them. Germline loops: CDR1 SGHDT, CDR2 YYEEEE. This CDR3 region has 15 residues. The CDR3: CASRSHGAMNYGYTF. CDR3 coding DNA: TGTGCCAGCAGGTCACACGGGGCTATGAACTATGGCTACACCTTC.

The chain has TRBV5-1 and TRBJ2-1, with 14 bases that match TRBD2. J lost 9 bases, V lost 0 bases, and 5 bases had no gene match. Germline lookup yields CDR1 SGHRS and CDR2 YFSETQ. The CDR3 totals 16 residues. CDR3 DNA: TGCGCCAGCAGCTTGGCCGGGACTAGCGGGAGAGGTGAGCAGTTCTTC. Protein: CASSLAGTSGRGEQFF.

The V gene is TRBV25-1, the J gene TRBJ2-1; D not resolved. Per germline, CDR1 MGHDK and CDR2 SYGVNS. This CDR3 has 15 amino acids. Trimming stripped 3 bases from V and 3 bases from J, with 12 bases between. CDR3 nucleotide sequence: TGTGCCAGCAGTGATACAACCCGCGGCTACAATGAGCAGTTCTTC. This encodes CASSDTTRGYNEQFF.

A note on this clone: Different DNA sequences within this sample yield the same CDR3. The rearrangement uses TRBV29-1 and TRBJ1-1; 7 nucleotides align to TRBD1. V was pared by 7 bases and J by 5 bases, with 7 bases of the junction left unmatched. CDR1 and CDR2 from the germline V gene are SQVTM and ANQGSEA. CDR3 size: 12 residues. In DNA form, the CDR3 reads TGCAGCGGTGGACAGGCAGGGACTGAAGCTTTCTTT. Encoded protein: CSGGQAGTEAFF.

The chain carries TRBV6-5 and TRBJ2-7, with 10 bases that match TRBD1. V shed 5 bases and J 3 bases; nucleotides not matched to a gene: 7. This CDR3 is 15 amino acids long. CDR1 is MNHEY, CDR2 SVGAGI, per germline. Here the CDR3 reads CASSTTGTGVYEQYF. In nucleotides, the CDR3 is TGTGCCAGCAGTACCACCGGGACAGGGGTCTACGAGCAGTACTTC.

The rearrangement uses TRBV28 and TRBJ2-7, with 9 bases lining up with TRBD2. The CDR3 has 15 amino acids. V lost 4 bases and J lost 0; bases outside the gene matches: 4. Germline V gene lookup returns CDR1 MDHEN and CDR2 SYDVKM. The CDR3 loop reads CASSSGLARSYEQYF. CDR3 DNA sequence: TGTGCCAGCAGTTCCGGACTAGCGCGCTCCTACGAGCAGTACTTC.

This clone was seen more than once but under ten times. This chain links TRBV5-5 with TRBJ1-4; no clear D. Trimming stripped 4 bases from V and 4 bases from J, with 8 bases between. CDR3 size: 13 residues. Per the germline V gene, CDR1 is SGHKS and CDR2 is YYEKEE (reference sequence). The CDR3 region has the DNA TGTGCCAGCAGCCACACCAGTAATGAAAAACTGTTTTTT. Encoded protein: CASSHTSNEKLFF.

The gene calls are TRBV9 and TRBJ2-4; D possibly corresponds to TRBD1 (6 bases). CDR1 SGDLS and CDR2 YYNGEE come from the germline V gene. The CDR3 extends over 14 amino acids. V lost 2 bases to trimming and J lost 2 bases, with 8 bases between them. CDR3 nucleotide sequence: TGTGCCAGCAGCGTTGGACAGCCCAAAAACATTCAGTACTTC. It specifies CASSVGQPKNIQYF.

This clone was observed a few times. The chain joins TRBV7-2 to TRBJ1-1, with D tentatively TRBD1 (5 bases). The germline CDR1 and CDR2 sequences are SGHTA and FQGNSA. The CDR3 spans 15 residues. V was clipped by 4 bases and J by 0 bases, with 12 bases between them. The chain's CDR3 is CASSYRDRVNTEAFF. CDR3 DNA: TGTGCCAGCAGCTACCGTGACAGAGTGAACACTGAAGCTTTCTTT.

On this clone: This sample includes further DNA sequences coding for the same CDR3. As DNA, the CDR3 is TGCGCCAGCAGCTTGGACGGCAGGGGCACAGATACGCAGTATTTT. Amino acid sequence: CASSLDGRGTDTQYF. The rearrangement joins TRBV5-1 to TRBJ2-3; D might be TRBD1 (5 bases). Trimming pared 0 bases from V and 1 base from J, leaving 9 bases between. Germline CDR1 is SGHRS and CDR2 is YFSETQ. This CDR3 spans 15 amino acids. Filled out from reference TRBV5-1 and TRBJ2-3, the complete variable domain reads KAGVTQTPRYLIKTRGQQVTLSCSPISGHRSVSWYQQTPGQGLQFLFEYFSETQRNKGNFPGRFSGRQFSNSRSEMNVSTLELGDSALYLCASSLDGRGTDTQYFGPGTRLTVL.

This chain uses TRBV27 with TRBJ1-1; the D gene is possibly TRBD1 (5 bases). CDR1 is MNHEY, CDR2 SMNVEV, per germline (reference sequence). The CDR3 runs to 14 residues. Trimming took 2 bases from V and 4 from J, leaving 11 bases between them. This CDR3 is CASSLRGAGTEAFF. CDR3 bases: TGTGCCAGCAGTTTACGAGGGGCCGGCACTGAAGCTTTCTTT.

This sequence joins TRBV15 and TRBJ1-3, with 7 bases lining up with TRBD1. Germline V gene data show CDR1 as LNHNV and CDR2 as YYDKDF (reference sequence). With 0 bases clipped from V and 8 bases from J, the junction kept 7 bases outside the gene matches. This CDR3 is 15 amino acids long. CDR3: CATSRDSRQGDTIYF. As DNA, the CDR3 is TGTGCCACCAGCAGAGATTCGAGACAGGGCGACACCATATATTTT.

This clone was counted a few times. This chain uses TRBV18 with TRBJ2-7, with a weak D call TRBD1 (5 bases). The length of the CDR3 is 16 residues. In germline, CDR1 is KGHSH, CDR2 LQKENI. Trimming took off 0 bases at V and 2 bases at J, with 14 bases between the two ends. The CDR3 nucleotides read TGTGCCAGCTCACCACCGCGACAGAGCTCAACCTACGAGCAGTACTTC. Translating gives CASSPPRQSSTYEQYF.

V and J are TRBV2 and TRBJ2-3, with 10 bases identical to TRBD2. This CDR3 is 20 amino acids long. The germline V gene encodes CDR1 SNHLY and CDR2 FYNNEI. V lost 6 bases, J lost 2 bases, and 20 bases stayed unmatched. CDR3 bases: TGTGCCAGCAGGCAAGGAGACAGGGCGCAGCGGGGGGGCCCCACAGATACGCAGTATTTT. Protein product: CASRQGDRAQRGGPTDTQYF.

The genes are TRBV19 and TRBJ2-3; no reliable D call. This CDR3 is built from 15 residues. Deletions cut 5 bases from V and 0 bases from J, with 12 bases between. CDR1 and CDR2 (germline): LNHDA, SQIVND (reference sequence). CDR3 DNA: TGTGCCAGTAGTCTCCAGGCCCCTAGCACAGATACGCAGTATTTT. As protein: CASSLQAPSTDTQYF.

The V call is TRBV10-2, the J call TRBJ2-3, with 8 bases aligning to TRBD2. CDR3 length: 17 amino acids. Germline values: CDR1 WSHSY, CDR2 SAAADI. Trimming took 0 bases from V and 1 from J; bases not matched to a gene: 6. CDR3 sequence: CASSESMLLAGTDTQYF. The CDR3 coding sequence is TGCGCCAGCAGTGAGTCGATGTTACTAGCGGGCACAGATACGCAGTATTTT.

The chain recombines TRBV7-3 with TRBJ2-1; D is unresolved. Trimming pared 5 bases from V and 0 bases from J, leaving 11 bases between. The germline V gene has CDR1 SGHTA and CDR2 FQGTGA. The length of the CDR3 is 15 residues. The CDR3: CASSQTPSSYNEQFF. The CDR3 DNA reads TGTGCCAGCAGCCAGACACCGAGCTCCTACAATGAGCAGTTCTTC. The full variable domain, its missing parts supplied by reference TRBV7-3 and TRBJ2-1, is GAGVSQTPSNKVTEKGKYVELRCDPISGHTALYWYRQSLGQGPEFLIYFQGTGAADDSGLPNDRFFAVRPEGSVSTLKIQRTERGDSAVYLCASSQTPSSYNEQFFGPGTRLTVL.

The table lists this clone with a few counts. The V call is TRBV5-1, the J call TRBJ2-2; D is uncertain. Looked up from germline, CDR1 is SGHRS and CDR2 is YFSETQ. V was clipped by 6 bases and J by 0 bases, with 9 bases between them. The CDR3 spans 14 residues. DNA of the CDR3: TGCGCCAGCAAGGTGCCACCGAACACCGGGGAGCTGTTTTTT. This encodes CASKVPPNTGELFF.

The V gene is TRBV20-1, the J gene TRBJ1-5; no firm D call. Germline values: CDR1 DFQATT, CDR2 SNEGSKA (reference sequence). V lost 5 bases to trimming and J lost 4 bases, with 6 bases between them. The CDR3 consists of 11 residues. CDR3 residues: CSAALNQPQHF. Written as DNA, the CDR3 is TGCAGTGCTGCCCTGAATCAGCCCCAGCATTTT.

This clone was counted between two and nine times. The chain is built from TRBV5-1 and TRBJ2-3, with 9 bases that match TRBD2. V trimming: 0 bases; J trimming: 0 bases; junction bases outside the gene matches: 8. CDR3 length: 18 residues. CDR1 is SGHRS and CDR2 is YFSETQ in the germline V gene. Here the CDR3 reads CASSLDSGGYTSTDTQYF. The CDR3 bases are TGCGCCAGCAGCTTGGATAGCGGGGGCTACACTAGCACAGATACGCAGTATTTT.

The genes are TRBV7-9 and TRBJ1-5, with 7 bases that match TRBD1. Germline-derived CDR1 and CDR2 are SEHNR and FQNEAQ (reference sequence). J lost 9 bases, V lost 5 bases, and 13 bases had no gene match. The CDR3 has 15 residues. In DNA, the CDR3 is TGTGCCAGCAGCCAGACCGGGACAGACCATCGGCCCCAGCATTTT. Its protein product is CASSQTGTDHRPQHF.

This clone has just a few counts. The V gene is TRBV7-3, the J gene TRBJ2-1; TRBD2 agrees at 9 bases. Trimming cost V 5 bases and J 6 bases; bases outside gene matches: 5. CDR1 is SGHTA and CDR2 is FQGTGA in the germline V gene. The CDR3 is 14 residues long. CDR3 amino acids: CASSPGLAFNEQFF. CDR3 coding DNA: TGTGCCAGCAGCCCGGGACTAGCTTTCAATGAGCAGTTCTTC.

The rearrangement links TRBV19 to TRBJ1-4, with D possibly being TRBD1 (6 bases). Trimming stripped 3 bases from V and 5 bases from J, with 22 bases between. The CDR3 sequence is 18 residues long. Germline CDR1 and CDR2: LNHDA and SQIVND (reference sequence). CDR3 coding DNA: TGTGCCAGTAGTATGCGTCCTTGGCAGGGGAAGGCAAATGAAAAACTGTTTTTT. It translates to CASSMRPWQGKANEKLFF.